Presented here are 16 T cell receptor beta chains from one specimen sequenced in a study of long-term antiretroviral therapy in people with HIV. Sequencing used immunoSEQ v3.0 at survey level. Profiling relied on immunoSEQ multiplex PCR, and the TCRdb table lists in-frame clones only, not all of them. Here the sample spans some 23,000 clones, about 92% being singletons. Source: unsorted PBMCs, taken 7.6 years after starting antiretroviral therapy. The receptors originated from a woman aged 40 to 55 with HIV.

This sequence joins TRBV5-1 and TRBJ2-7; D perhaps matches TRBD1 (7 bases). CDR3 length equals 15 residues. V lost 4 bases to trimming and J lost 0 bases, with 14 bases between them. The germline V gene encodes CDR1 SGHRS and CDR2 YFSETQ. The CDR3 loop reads CASSPEGASSYEQYF. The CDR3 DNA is TGCGCCAGCAGCCCGGAGGGGGCTTCCTCCTACGAGCAGTACTTC.

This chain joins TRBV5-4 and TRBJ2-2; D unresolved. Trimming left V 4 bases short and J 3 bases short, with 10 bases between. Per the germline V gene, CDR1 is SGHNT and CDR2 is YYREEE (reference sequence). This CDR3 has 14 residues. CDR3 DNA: TGTGCCAGCAGCCGTACATACTACACCGGGGAGCTGTTTTTT. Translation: CASSRTYYTGELFF.

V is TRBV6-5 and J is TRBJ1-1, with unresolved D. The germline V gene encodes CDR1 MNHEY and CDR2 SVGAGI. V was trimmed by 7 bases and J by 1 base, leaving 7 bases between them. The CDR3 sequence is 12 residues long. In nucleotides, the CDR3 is TGTGCCAGCATGCGGCCGAACACTGAAGCTTTCTTT. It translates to CASMRPNTEAFF.

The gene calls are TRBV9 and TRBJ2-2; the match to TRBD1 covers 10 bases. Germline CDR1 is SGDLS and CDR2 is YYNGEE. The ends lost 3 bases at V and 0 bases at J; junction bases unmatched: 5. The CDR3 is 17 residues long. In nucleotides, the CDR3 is TGTGCCAGCAGCGCGGACAGGGGGTCGGCGAACACCGGGGAGCTGTTTTTT. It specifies CASSADRGSANTGELFF.

The CDR3 region has the DNA TGTGCCAGCAGCTTAGGGGGGGGCCGAAACACTGAAGCTTTCTTT. This encodes CASSLGGGRNTEAFF. The chain joins TRBV7-2 to TRBJ1-1; possible D gene TRBD1, 6 bases. CDR3 length: 15 residues. The germline V and J ends were trimmed by 1 base and 2 bases, with 11 bases remaining between them. The V gene's germline CDR1 is SGHTA and CDR2 FQGNSA.

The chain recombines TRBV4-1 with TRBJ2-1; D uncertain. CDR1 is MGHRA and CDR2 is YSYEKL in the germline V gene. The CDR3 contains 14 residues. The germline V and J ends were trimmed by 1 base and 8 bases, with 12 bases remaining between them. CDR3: CASSQGRSVDEQFF. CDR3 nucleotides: TGCGCCAGCAGCCAAGGCAGGTCGGTGGATGAGCAGTTCTTC.

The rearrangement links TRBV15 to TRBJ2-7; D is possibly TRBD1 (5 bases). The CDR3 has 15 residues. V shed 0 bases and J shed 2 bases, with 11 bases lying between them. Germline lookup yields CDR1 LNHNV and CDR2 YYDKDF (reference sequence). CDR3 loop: CATSRDSGRAYEQYF. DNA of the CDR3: TGTGCCACCAGCAGAGATTCTGGCAGGGCCTACGAGCAGTACTTC.

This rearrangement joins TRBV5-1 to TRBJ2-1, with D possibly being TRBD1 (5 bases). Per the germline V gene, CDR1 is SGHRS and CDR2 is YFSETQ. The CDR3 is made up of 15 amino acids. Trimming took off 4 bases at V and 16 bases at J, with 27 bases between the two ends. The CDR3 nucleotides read TGCGCCAGCAGCGACCGATCTCGACAGCGCCTGTATCCATTCTTC. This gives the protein CASSDRSRQRLYPFF.

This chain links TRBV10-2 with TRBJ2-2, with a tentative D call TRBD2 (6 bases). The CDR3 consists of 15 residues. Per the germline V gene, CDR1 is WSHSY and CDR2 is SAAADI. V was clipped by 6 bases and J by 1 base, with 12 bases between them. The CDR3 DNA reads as TGCGCCAGCAGCCCCGGGACTCAGAACACCGGGGAGCTGTTTTTT. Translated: CASSPGTQNTGELFF.

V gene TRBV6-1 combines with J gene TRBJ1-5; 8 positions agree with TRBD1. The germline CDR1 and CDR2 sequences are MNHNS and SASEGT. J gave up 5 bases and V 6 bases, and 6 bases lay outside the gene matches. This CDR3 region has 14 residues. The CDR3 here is CASRITGGDQPQHF. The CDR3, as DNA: TGTGCCAGCAGAATAACAGGGGGGGATCAGCCCCAGCATTTT.

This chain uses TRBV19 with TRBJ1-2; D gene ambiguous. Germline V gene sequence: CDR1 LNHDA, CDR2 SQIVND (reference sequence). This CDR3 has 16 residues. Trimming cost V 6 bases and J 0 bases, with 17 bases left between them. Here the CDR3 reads CASSPQPALTNYGYTF. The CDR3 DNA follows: TGTGCCAGTAGCCCACAGCCAGCCCTGACTAACTATGGCTACACCTTC. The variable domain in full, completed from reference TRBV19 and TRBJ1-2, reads DGGITQSPKYLFRKEGQNVTLSCEQNLNHDAMYWYRQDPGQGLRLIYYSQIVNDFQKGDIAEGYSVSREKKESFPLTVTSAQKNPTAFYLCASSPQPALTNYGYTFGSGTRLTVV.

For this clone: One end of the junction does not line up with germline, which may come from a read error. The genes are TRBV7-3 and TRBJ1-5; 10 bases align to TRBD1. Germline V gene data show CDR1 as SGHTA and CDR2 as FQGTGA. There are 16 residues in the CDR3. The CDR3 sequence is CASSLTGTGVNQPQHF. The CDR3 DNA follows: TGTGCCAGCAGCCTAACCGGGACAGGGGTCAATCAGCCCCAGCATTTT.

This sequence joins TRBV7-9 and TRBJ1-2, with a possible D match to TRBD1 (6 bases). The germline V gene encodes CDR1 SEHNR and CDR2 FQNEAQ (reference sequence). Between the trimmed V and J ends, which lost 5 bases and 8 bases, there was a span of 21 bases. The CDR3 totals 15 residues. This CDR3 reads CASSAQPTGEIGYTF. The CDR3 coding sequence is TGTGCCAGCAGCGCGCAACCGACAGGAGAAATCGGCTACACCTTC. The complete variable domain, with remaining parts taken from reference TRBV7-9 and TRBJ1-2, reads DTGVSQNPRHKITKRGQNVTFRCDPISEHNRLYWYRQTLGQGPEFLTYFQNEAQLEKSRLLSDRFSAERPKGSFSTLEIQRTEQGDSAMYLCASSAQPTGEIGYTFGSGTRLTVV.

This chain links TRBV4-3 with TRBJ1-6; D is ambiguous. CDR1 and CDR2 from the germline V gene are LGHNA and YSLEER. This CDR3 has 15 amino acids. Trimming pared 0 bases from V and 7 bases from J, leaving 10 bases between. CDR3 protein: CASSQDGLGNSPLHF. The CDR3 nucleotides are TGCGCCAGCAGCCAAGACGGACTAGGCAATTCACCCCTCCACTTT.

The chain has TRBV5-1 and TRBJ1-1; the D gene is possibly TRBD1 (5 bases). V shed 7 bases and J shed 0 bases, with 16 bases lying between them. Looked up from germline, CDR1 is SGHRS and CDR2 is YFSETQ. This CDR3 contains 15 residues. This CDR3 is CASGPRKGLNTEAFF. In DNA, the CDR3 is TGCGCCAGCGGCCCAAGGAAGGGGTTGAACACTGAAGCTTTCTTT.

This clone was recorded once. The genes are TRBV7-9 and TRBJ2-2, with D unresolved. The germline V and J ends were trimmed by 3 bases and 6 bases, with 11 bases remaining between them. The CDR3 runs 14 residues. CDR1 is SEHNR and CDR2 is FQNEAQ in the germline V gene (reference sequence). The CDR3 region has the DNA TGTGCCAGCAGCTTGAAGGGTGAGGCCGGGGAGCTGTTTTTT. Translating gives CASSLKGEAGELFF.